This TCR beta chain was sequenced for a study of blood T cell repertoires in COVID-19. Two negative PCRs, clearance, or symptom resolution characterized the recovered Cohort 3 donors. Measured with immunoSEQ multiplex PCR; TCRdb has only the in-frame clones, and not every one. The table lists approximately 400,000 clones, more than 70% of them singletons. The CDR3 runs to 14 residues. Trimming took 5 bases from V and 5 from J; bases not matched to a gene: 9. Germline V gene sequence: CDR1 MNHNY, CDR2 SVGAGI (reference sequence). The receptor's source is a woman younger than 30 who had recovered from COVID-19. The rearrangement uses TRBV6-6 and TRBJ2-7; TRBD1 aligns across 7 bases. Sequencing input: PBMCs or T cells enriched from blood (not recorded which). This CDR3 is CASSLPTGEHEQYF. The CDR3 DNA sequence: TGTGCCAGCAGTCTTCCTACAGGGGAACACGAGCAGTACTTC.